Below, 9 T cell receptor beta chains from the same sample are listed, as sequenced in a study of blood T cell repertoires in COVID-19. Sequencing was performed with immunoSEQ multiplex PCR; in TCRdb, only in-frame clones are kept and a portion is missing. Of approximately 160,000 clones in the sample, around four fifths were seen once. What was sequenced was peripheral blood. Receptor source: a man in his sixties or seventies with acute or convalescent COVID-19.

The rearrangement uses TRBV5-1 and TRBJ2-5; D remains ambiguous. This CDR3 comprises 14 residues. The ends were cut back, 1 base at V and 1 base at J, with 8 bases in the middle. Germline loops: CDR1 SGHRS, CDR2 YFSETQ. CDR3 nucleotide sequence: TGCGCCAGCAGCTTGACAGAACTCCAAGAGACCCAGTACTTC. As protein: CASSLTELQETQYF.

The genes are TRBV15 and TRBJ1-2, with 7 bases fitting TRBD1. Trimming at V came to 4 bases and at J to 4 bases, leaving 3 bases not matched to a gene. The CDR3 extends over 13 amino acids. Germline assignment: CDR1 LNHNV and CDR2 YYDKDF (reference sequence). The CDR3 DNA reads as TGTGCCACCAGCATAGACAGGGTCTATGGCTACACCTTC. This sequence encodes CATSIDRVYGYTF.

The chain links TRBV19 to TRBJ2-1; TRBD2 agrees at 15 bases. The germline CDR1 and CDR2 sequences are LNHDA and SQIVND (reference sequence). The V segment lost 7 bases and the J segment 7 bases; nucleotides outside the gene matches: 5. There are 15 residues in the CDR3. CDR3 sequence reads: CASTGGTSGRNEQFF. CDR3 nucleotide sequence: TGTGCCAGTACGGGAGGGACTAGCGGGAGGAATGAGCAGTTCTTC.

The chain employs TRBV5-1 and TRBJ1-1; D is perhaps TRBD1 (6 bases). Trimming removed 0 bases at V and 0 bases at J, with 9 bases between. Germline V gene data show CDR1 as SGHRS and CDR2 as YFSETQ. The CDR3 has 15 residues. The CDR3 DNA follows: TGCGCCAGCAGCTTGGTTGGGGGCTTGAACACTGAAGCTTTCTTT. It yields the protein CASSLVGGLNTEAFF.

This chain uses TRBV29-1 with TRBJ2-7; 9 bases are shared with TRBD1. Germline CDR1 and CDR2: SQVTM and ANQGSEA. With 4 bases clipped from V and 4 bases from J, the junction kept 11 bases outside the gene matches. The CDR3 sequence is 15 residues long. The CDR3 sequence is CSVATGTGLGYEQYF. The CDR3 DNA sequence: TGCAGCGTTGCAACCGGGACAGGGTTAGGGTACGAGCAGTACTTC.

The chain recombines TRBV19 with TRBJ2-7, with a possible D match to TRBD1 (6 bases). The length of the CDR3 is 16 residues. From germline, CDR1 is LNHDA and CDR2 SQIVND (reference sequence). V lost 2 bases to trimming and J lost 3 bases, with 17 bases between them. CDR3 DNA sequence: TGTGCCAGTAGTATATTTTACACAGGGAGCCTCTACGAGCAGTACTTC. Its protein product is CASSIFYTGSLYEQYF.

The rearrangement uses TRBV2 and TRBJ1-2; D is ambiguous. The V end was cut by 5 bases, the J end by 5 bases, with 15 bases between. Germline CDR1 and CDR2: SNHLY and FYNNEI. The CDR3 is made up of 14 amino acids. The CDR3 loop reads CASSLGSPGYGYTF. The CDR3, as DNA: TGTGCCAGCAGTCTCGGGTCACCGGGGTATGGCTACACCTTC.

J is TRBJ1-5 and V is TRBV5-1; a weak D match, TRBD1 (6 bases). The CDR3 sequence is 14 residues long. The germline gives CDR1 SGHRS, CDR2 YFSETQ. V was shortened by 2 bases and J by 3 bases, with 9 bases between the two germline ends. The CDR3 DNA reads TGCGCCAGCAGCTTAGGGGGTCTCAATCAGCCCCAGCATTTT. Protein sequence: CASSLGGLNQPQHF.

J is TRBJ1-2 and V is TRBV7-8; the D gene is possibly TRBD1 (6 bases). CDR3 length: 13 amino acids. Trimming removed 5 bases at V and 4 bases at J, with 11 bases between. Germline V lookup: CDR1 SGHVS, CDR2 FQNEAQ. This CDR3 is CASSHPDSYGYTF. CDR3 nucleotides: TGTGCCAGCAGCCATCCGGACAGCTATGGCTACACCTTC. Full variable domain (outside the CDR3, taken from reference TRBV7-8 and TRBJ1-2): GAGVSQSPRYKVAKRGQDVALRCDPISGHVSLFWYQQALGQGPEFLTYFQNEAQLDKSGLPSDRFFAERPEGSVSTLKIQRTQQEDSAVYLCASSHPDSYGYTFGSGTRLTVV.